This record looks at one TCR beta chain sequence and its context. Antigen specificity is unknown. This entry comes from a study of T cells after posttransplantation cyclophosphamide. Study-wide findings and caveats: Tissue-infiltrating T cells from skin or gut overlapped little with blood T cells. Later post-transplant blood repertoires were often dominated by donor CD8+ memory clones.

Sequencing used immunoSEQ multiplex PCR; TCRdb keeps in-frame clones, though not all of them. The data contain around 17,000 clones, about 90% of them singletons. Busulfan-fludarabine conditioning, marrow transplant, and cyclophosphamide on days +3 and +4 were administered. The V segment lost 2 bases and the J segment 14 bases; nucleotides outside the gene matches: 15. In germline, CDR1 is MDHEN, CDR2 SYDVKM. This CDR3 comprises 15 residues. Sample: CD4+ T cells sorted from blood, taken after allogeneic stem cell transplant with posttransplant cyclophosphamide. The TCR sequence derives from a male patient in his sixties or seventies who received an allogeneic stem cell transplant from a related donor and was CMV-positive. Some T cells may be graft donor cells. V and J are TRBV28 and TRBJ1-1, with 9 bases aligning to TRBD1. In DNA, the CDR3 is TGTGCCAGCAGTTTAGGGGACAGGGCCGGAGTCCTGGGATTCTTT. This encodes CASSLGDRAGVLGFF.